This T cell receptor (beta chain) was recorded in a study of T cells in localized non-small cell lung cancer. CDR3 length equals 14 residues. Germline CDR1 and CDR2: SGHRS and YFSETQ. V shed 2 bases and J shed 5 bases, with 13 bases lying between them. A note on this clone: Its specificity is unknown.

The method was immunoSEQ multiplex PCR; TCRdb's version includes in-frame clones alone and lacks a portion of them. The sample has over 70,000 clones, more than 75% seen once; the top ten hold 4.1%. Broader study findings: Turning up in adjacent lung were a median roughly 59 of the top 100 tumor clones.

The clonotype comes from a woman aged 40-75 years with stage II squamous cell lung carcinoma. The sequencing here drew on PBMCs, taken before any cancer treatment. The chain has TRBV5-1 and TRBJ2-5; D assignment may be TRBD1 or TRBD2 (5 bases each). CDR3 DNA sequence: TGCGCCAGCAGCTTCTGGGACGAACCGGAGACCCAGTACTTC. Its protein is CASSFWDEPETQYF. Together with reference TRBV5-1 and TRBJ2-5, the CDR3 gives the full variable domain: KAGVTQTPRYLIKTRGQQVTLSCSPISGHRSVSWYQQTPGQGLQFLFEYFSETQRNKGNFPGRFSGRQFSNSRSEMNVSTLELGDSALYLCASSFWDEPETQYFGPGTRLLVL.